Each of the 15 T cell receptor beta chains below was sequenced from the same sample in a study of blood T cell repertoires in COVID-19. Clones were read by immunoSEQ multiplex PCR, and TCRdb kept only the in-frame ones, dropping some. Of about 210,000 clones in the sample, about 86% were seen once. Sequencing was carried out using peripheral blood. The receptors originated from a man in his 60s who had recovered from COVID-19.

This chain joins TRBV11-2 and TRBJ1-5; D perhaps matches TRBD1 (6 bases). This CDR3 comprises 15 residues. V lost 4 bases, J lost 5 bases, and 15 bases lay in between. Per the germline V gene, CDR1 is SGHAT and CDR2 is FQNNGV. CDR3 sequence reads: CASSSGTSLYQPQHF. CDR3 DNA: TGTGCCAGCAGCTCAGGGACATCGCTTTATCAGCCCCAGCATTTT.

The chain recombines TRBV6-6 with TRBJ2-3; 9 bases map to TRBD2. J lost 4 bases, V lost 5 bases, and 16 bases had no gene match. The length of the CDR3 is 18 residues. From germline, CDR1 is MNHNY and CDR2 SVGAGI (reference sequence). The CDR3 spells CASSPIGSSGSPADTQYF. CDR3 coding DNA: TGTGCCAGCAGTCCCATCGGGAGTAGCGGGAGCCCAGCAGATACGCAGTATTTT.

This clone has more than one count but fewer than ten. The chain has TRBV5-1 and TRBJ2-2; TRBD2 agrees at 7 bases. The CDR3 has 16 residues. Germline loops: CDR1 SGHRS, CDR2 YFSETQ. After removal of 4 bases from V and 4 bases from J, the junction contained 10 bases not matched to a gene. CDR3 amino acids: CASSHYVAGSTGELFF. The DNA for the CDR3 is TGCGCCAGCAGCCACTACGTAGCGGGTAGCACCGGGGAGCTGTTTTTT.

V gene TRBV28 combines with J gene TRBJ1-2; TRBD1 aligns across 10 bases. V lost 7 bases, J lost 2 bases, and 7 bases stayed unmatched. From germline, CDR1 is MDHEN and CDR2 SYDVKM. The CDR3 contains 15 residues. For the CDR3, the DNA is TGTGCCAGCACCACGGACAGGGGGTTGAACTATGGCTACACCTTC. It is translated as CASTTDRGLNYGYTF.

V is TRBV14 and J is TRBJ1-1, with 9 nucleotides matching TRBD1. The CDR3 loop spans 15 amino acids. Germline CDR1 is SGHDN and CDR2 is FVKESK. Trimming removed 4 bases from V and 5 bases from J; junction bases left unmatched: 8. CDR3 amino acids: CASSPYRGRNTEAFF. In DNA form, the CDR3 reads TGTGCCAGCAGCCCTTACAGGGGGCGAAATACTGAAGCTTTCTTT.

The genes are TRBV27 and TRBJ1-2; 8 nucleotides line up with TRBD1. The CDR3 extends over 16 amino acids. V lost 6 bases, J lost 4 bases, and 13 bases stayed unmatched. Per the germline V gene, CDR1 is MNHEY and CDR2 is SMNVEV (reference sequence). CDR3 nucleotide sequence: TGTGCCAGCAGACAATCTTCAGGGGGCCCTTCCTATGGCTACACCTTC. Translated, it gives CASRQSSGGPSYGYTF.

The genes are TRBV6-2 or TRBV6-3 and TRBJ1-2, with TRBD1 as a possible D gene (6 bases). The CDR3 has 14 amino acids. V lost 6 bases to trimming and J lost 5 bases, with 16 bases between them. CDR1 MNHEY and CDR2 SVGEGT come from the germline V gene. CDR3 sequence reads: CASSSDRSGYGYTF. The CDR3 DNA sequence: TGTGCCAGCAGCTCTGACAGGTCGGGGTATGGCTACACCTTC.

This chain joins TRBV6-1 and TRBJ1-4; D not certain. The germline CDR1 and CDR2 sequences are MNHNS and SASEGT. The germline V and J ends were trimmed by 1 base and 5 bases, with 8 bases remaining between them. The CDR3 is made up of 14 amino acids. CDR3 nucleotides: TGTGCCAGCAGTGAAGGCTTTCGGAATGAAAAACTGTTTTTT. Translating it yields CASSEGFRNEKLFF.

This chain joins TRBV5-1 and TRBJ1-4, with 8 positions matching TRBD1. The CDR3 is 14 residues long. Trimming removed 2 bases from V and 7 bases from J; junction bases left unmatched: 4. Germline V gene sequence: CDR1 SGHRS, CDR2 YFSETQ. The DNA of the CDR3 is TGCGCCAGCAGCTTTTCCGGGACAGGTGAAAAACTGTTTTTT. Translating it yields CASSFSGTGEKLFF.

This clone has only one observation. The sample holds other DNA sequences that translate to the same CDR3. This chain links TRBV5-1 with TRBJ2-5, with 11 bases that match TRBD2. The CDR3 consists of 15 residues. V shed 4 bases, J shed 1 base, and the junction held 3 bases outside the gene matches. Per the germline V gene, CDR1 is SGHRS and CDR2 is YFSETQ. The CDR3 is CASSRGTSGQETQYF. The CDR3 DNA is TGCGCCAGCAGCCGTGGGACTAGCGGCCAAGAGACCCAGTACTTC.

The chain recombines TRBV27 with TRBJ2-2; 9 nucleotides line up with TRBD1. The CDR3 runs 16 residues. V lost 8 bases, J lost 4 bases, and 11 bases stayed unmatched. Germline V gene data show CDR1 as MNHEY and CDR2 as SMNVEV (reference sequence). CDR3 nucleotide sequence: TGTGCCAGCGGTCTGGGATCGGGACAGGGCACCGGGGAGCTGTTTTTT. Amino acid sequence: CASGLGSGQGTGELFF.

The chain employs TRBV7-6 and TRBJ2-2; D perhaps matches TRBD2 (6 bases). The CDR3 consists of 14 residues. V was pared by 2 bases and J by 4 bases, with 8 bases between. CDR1 SGHVS and CDR2 FNYEAQ come from the germline V gene. The DNA of the CDR3 is TGTGCCAGCAGCTTAAGGAGGGCCACCGGGGAGCTGTTTTTT. It yields the protein CASSLRRATGELFF.

The V call is TRBV2, the J call TRBJ2-2; no clear D gene. Deletions cut 8 bases from V and 5 bases from J, with 6 bases between. The CDR3 runs to 11 residues. Germline values: CDR1 SNHLY, CDR2 FYNNEI. CDR3 in amino acids: CASRLTGELFF. CDR3 nucleotide sequence: TGTGCCAGCCGTTTGACCGGGGAGCTGTTTTTT.

The chain is built from TRBV19 and TRBJ2-3; D remains ambiguous. The CDR3 is 16 residues long. V gave up 3 bases and J gave up 0 bases, with 13 bases separating them. From germline, CDR1 is LNHDA and CDR2 SQIVND (reference sequence). CDR3 residues: CASSIDRGTSTDTQYF. Written as DNA, the CDR3 is TGTGCCAGTAGTATCGATAGAGGCACTAGCACAGATACGCAGTATTTT.

The V call is TRBV5-6, the J call TRBJ2-2; 7 nucleotides line up with TRBD2. CDR1 is SGHDT, CDR2 YYEEEE, per germline. Unmatched junction bases numbered 2, after V lost 0 bases and J lost 6 bases. The CDR3 contains 14 residues. This CDR3 reads CASSLAGGSGELFF. The CDR3 bases are TGTGCCAGCAGCTTGGCCGGGGGGTCCGGGGAGCTGTTTTTT.